This T cell receptor beta chain was captured by sequencing in a study of T-cell memory formation after mild COVID-19 (dated by TCRdb to the early 2020s). For context, the study as a whole: Most TCR sequence clusters were specific to one of the two donors. Two young, previously healthy adult volunteers made up the cohort, one male and one female. Longitudinal TCRalpha and TCRbeta repertoire sequencing tracked T-cell clones expanding and contracting after mild COVID-19 in a couple of donors. Results and caveats for the whole study, not just this receptor: Clones that contracted from day 15 to 85 showed balanced CD4/CD8 phenotypes, whereas a second wave of clones that expanded from day 15 to 37 leaned towards CD4+. Some responding clones were detected in pre-infection memory, which suggested that pre-existing cross-reactive memory T cells had joined the SARS-CoV-2 response. Contracting CD4+ clones were found mainly in CM and EM memory subsets, while CD8+ clones were enriched in EMRA. Only two mild cases were covered by the study, and larger cohorts that include severe cases with pre-infection samples were considered necessary. Whether the second-wave clones peaking on day 37 were SARS-CoV-2 specific was not confirmed.

Regarding this clonotype: No cognate antigen has been identified for it. No quality values exist for individual bases; no much larger clone is one base distant.

PBMCs were isolated by Ficoll-Paque density gradient centrifugation. TCRdb names Illumina NovaSeq 6000 as the instrument used. TCRalpha and TCRbeta cDNA libraries were built by 5'RACE with constant-segment primers, adding sample barcodes and unique molecular identifiers. RNA was extracted from every sample with Trizol reagent. Libraries were amplified in two PCR steps, with a second sample barcode and Illumina TruSeq adapters added in the second step. Sequencing of the libraries was done on an Illumina NovaSeq, producing 2 x 150 bp paired-end reads. As for how the authors treated the data: Demultiplexing of reads and collapsing into UMI-guided consensus sequences were performed with migec v1.2.7. With mixcr v2.1.11, UMI consensuses were aligned to TRA and TRB V and J templates and assembled into clonotypes. Clonotypes were classified as expanded or contracted when called significant by both edgeR and NoisET, with noise models trained on biological replicates. edgeR calls used a false discovery rate-adjusted p below 0.01 and a log2 fold-change threshold of 1. As an exploratory analysis of dynamics, max-normalized trajectories of the 1000 most abundant clonotypes were examined by PCA with hierarchical clustering. The CD4 or CD8 phenotype of responding clones was assigned using the separately sequenced CD4+ and CD8+ repertoires. TCRdb reprocessed the public reads (quality trimming at Q25 with fastp, clone calling with MiXCR) and kept in-frame beta chains. CDR3 protein duplicates are merged, each entry listing the most common genes and DNA. These V and J calls are TCRdb output, not the study's own analysis. In all, the sample holds more than 75,000 distinct CDR3 sequences, and around a quarter of those were seen once. The ten largest clones represent roughly 39% of the sample.

The CDR3 runs 15 amino acids, cysteine and phenylalanine included. CDR3 DNA only is kept here, 45 bases in frame from base 1. Based on the germline V gene, the CDR1 and CDR2 sequences are MNHEY and SVGAGI. V loses 0 bases of germline sequence and J loses 0 bases, and the interval between the two ends is 7 bases. The source of this sequence is a man younger than 30 who had mild COVID-19 (a few samples of this study predate the infection). The sample titles of this study are shuffled in the database, so cell type and time point are left out; the donor was told from shared clones. This chain joins TRBV6-5 to TRBJ2-3, and TRBD1 may be the D gene, going by 6 matching bases. The sequenced material came from PBMCs or a T cell subset sorted from them (not recorded which). The DNA is TGTGCCAGCAGTTACTCGAGGGGGAGCACAGATACGCAGTATTTT. It translates to CASSYSRGSTDTQYF.